The rows below give T cell receptor beta chains drawn from one sample of a study of T-cell reconstitution after alpha-beta-depleted transplantation in children. A single record per CDR3 protein comes from TCRdb applying MiXCR to the PCR reads. In the table there are around 200,000 distinct CDR3 sequences, approximately 6.8% of which are singletons. The specimen was PBMCs from the stem cell graft donor, collected from the stem cell graft. These receptors all come from a human donor who donated a stem cell graft to a child with Wiskott-Aldrich syndrome. The CDR3 runs from the conserved cysteine through the conserved F or W. The D gene is left open where the match is weak. Clone size is given for some rows only: seen once, a few or many times, or a class if the clone is expanded.

abundance	d_gene	j_gene	v_gene	CDR3aa
many	.	TRBJ1-1	TRBV15	CATSSRVDTLEAFF
many	.	TRBJ1-2	TRBV12-3/TRBV12-4	CASTWNRRDYGYTF
many	.	TRBJ2-5	TRBV5-5	CASSFPSGGQETQYF
.	TRBD1	TRBJ1-1	TRBV19	CASSAGQLNTEAFF
many	.	TRBJ2-5	TRBV20-1	CSARVPVRGTQYF
few	.	TRBJ2-3	TRBV30	CAWSWIGGDTQYF
many	.	TRBJ2-2	TRBV12-3/TRBV12-4	CASSRNWELFF
few	.	TRBJ1-5	TRBV18	CASSSARGDQPQHF
many	TRBD1	TRBJ2-1	TRBV4-3	CASSAQKSGQYSYNEQFF
.	.	TRBJ2-7	TRBV4-3	CASSPHPSGRSYEQYF
many	TRBD1	TRBJ1-6	TRBV6-5	CASSYFSTGNGSPLHF
.	.	TRBJ2-1	TRBV5-1	CASSLWMGFSSYNEQFF
many	.	TRBJ2-5	TRBV15	CATSRDVVRETQYF
many	TRBD1	TRBJ2-2	TRBV29-1	CSVEKDRATGELFF
.	.	TRBJ1-1	TRBV3-1	CASSQSLGRQNTEAFF
.	TRBD1	TRBJ2-1	TRBV12-5	CASGRPGQGAYEQFF
many	TRBD1	TRBJ2-5	TRBV20-1	CSADRGGETQYF
many	TRBD1	TRBJ2-4	TRBV28	CASRSPGTGFGNIQYF
many	TRBD1	TRBJ1-2	TRBV12-3/TRBV12-4	CASRPGQDYGYTF
.	.	TRBJ2-3	TRBV5-1	CASSLGALSTDTQYF
many	.	TRBJ1-1	TRBV4-3	CASSQSPATALPFLF
.	.	TRBJ2-5	TRBV7-2	CASSLALAGAQYF
.	.	TRBJ2-7	TRBV7-9	CASSLSGRGEQYF
.	TRBD2	TRBJ2-2	TRBV5-1	CASSLNPRLAGGPGELFF
many	.	TRBJ1-5	TRBV12-3/TRBV12-4	CASSMSIGGGQQPQHF
many	.	TRBJ1-1	TRBV12-3/TRBV12-4	CASSLRGEAFF
few	.	TRBJ2-3	TRBV15	CATSRTGSSRHTDTQYF
few	TRBD2	TRBJ2-5	TRBV12-5	CASAWGGFYETQYF
many	.	TRBJ1-5	TRBV7-2	CASSLAVSNQPQHF
few	TRBD2	TRBJ2-3	TRBV2	CASSDYILAGSTDTQYF
many	TRBD1	TRBJ2-2	TRBV27	CASRLLGTGGRTGELFF
many	.	TRBJ1-2	TRBV6-1	CASSKLLQGSPYGYTF
many	.	TRBJ2-5	TRBV12-3/TRBV12-4	CASSPSTGSETQYF
many	.	TRBJ1-6	TRBV7-2	CASSLEGPGFYPLHF
many	.	TRBJ1-5	TRBV20-1	CNPDRNNQPQHF
many	TRBD1	TRBJ2-1	TRBV5-1	CASSFWGQGMKGDNEQFF
many	TRBD2	TRBJ2-3	TRBV20-1	CSARGGGGAPDTQYF
few	.	TRBJ2-2	TRBV4-3	CASSRGLAITGELFF
many	.	TRBJ2-1	TRBV6-6	CASSYSHEQFF
many	.	TRBJ1-2	TRBV4-1	CASSLQGGGYTF
many	.	TRBJ2-3	TRBV30	CAWSWASPHPDTQYF
many	TRBD2	TRBJ2-4	TRBV5-5	CASSLQLAGPIQNIQYF